The 13 T cell receptor beta chains listed next were all sequenced from one sample in a study of blood T cell repertoires in COVID-19. The repertoire was sequenced with immunoSEQ multiplex PCR; TCRdb's copy has only in-frame clones and lacks some. Among around 110,000 clones, roughly nine tenths were seen once, and the ten largest hold 1.8%. Sequencing input: peripheral blood. The receptors stem from a human donor with active COVID-19. The donor label of this sample is uncertain.

V usage is TRBV11-3 and J usage is TRBJ2-2; D unclear. Germline V gene sequence: CDR1 SGHNT, CDR2 YENEEA. The CDR3 totals 14 residues. Trimming cost V 5 bases and J 4 bases, with 11 bases left between them. CDR3 sequence: CASSPGSVTGELFF. CDR3 nucleotide sequence: TGTGCCAGCAGCCCCGGTTCGGTCACCGGGGAGCTGTTTTTT.

The CDR3 is CASSYTLGDRVTEAFF. CDR3 nucleotides: TGTGCCAGCAGTTACACCCTCGGGGACAGGGTTACTGAAGCTTTCTTT. This rearrangement joins TRBV6-5 to TRBJ1-1, with 9 bases fitting TRBD1. Germline V CDR1 and CDR2: MNHEY, SVGAGI. This CDR3 is built from 16 residues. Germline trimming cut 2 bases from V and 5 bases from J; bases unmatched to any gene: 9.

This clone was picked up a small number of times. The chain joins TRBV30 to TRBJ1-3, with 8 bases matching TRBD1. The germline V gene encodes CDR1 GTSNPN and CDR2 SVGIG (reference sequence). CDR3 length: 13 amino acids. V dropped 4 bases and J dropped 2; count of bases not matched to a gene: 1. CDR3 sequence (DNA): TGTGCCTGGAAGGACAGGGCTGGAAACACCATATATTTT. Protein product: CAWKDRAGNTIYF.

V and J are TRBV7-8 and TRBJ2-3; D remains ambiguous. Germline V gene data show CDR1 as SGHVS and CDR2 as FQNEAQ. V was trimmed by 4 bases and J by 0 bases, leaving 11 bases between them. The length of the CDR3 is 15 residues. The CDR3 region has the DNA TGTGCCAGCAGCTCACAGTCAACTAGCACAGATACGCAGTATTTT. Translation: CASSSQSTSTDTQYF.

The V call is TRBV6-1, the J call TRBJ1-5; 10 nucleotides align to TRBD1. Germline values: CDR1 MNHNS, CDR2 SASEGT. This CDR3 is 18 amino acids long. Germline trimming cut 2 bases from V and 2 bases from J; bases unmatched to any gene: 9. The CDR3 coding sequence is TGTGCCAGCAGTGAAAGGGGACAGGGGATTTTTGGCAATCAGCCCCAGCATTTT. Its translation is CASSERGQGIFGNQPQHF.

The V call is TRBV4-3, the J call TRBJ2-5; tentatively, D is TRBD2 (5 bases). The germline V gene encodes CDR1 LGHNA and CDR2 YSLEER. The V and J ends lost 3 bases and 1 base respectively, with 15 bases between them. The CDR3 contains 16 residues. The CDR3 coding sequence is TGCGCCAGCAGCCAGGAAGGGCCGGGGTCCCAAGAGACCCAGTACTTC. Translated, it gives CASSQEGPGSQETQYF.

The V gene is TRBV6-5, the J gene TRBJ2-7; weak D call: TRBD1 (5 bases). V was shortened by 8 bases and J by 2 bases, with 13 bases between the two germline ends. CDR1 and CDR2 from the germline V gene are MNHEY and SVGAGI. The CDR3 loop spans 13 amino acids. The CDR3 coding sequence is TGTGCCAGCCTAAGGGGCACCACCTACGAGCAGTACTTC. Protein sequence: CASLRGTTYEQYF.

Details on this clone: Within the sample, other DNA sequences also encode this same CDR3. This sequence joins TRBV12-3 or TRBV12-4 and TRBJ1-2; possibly TRBD1 for D (6 bases). Trimming pared 6 bases from V and 4 bases from J, leaving 12 bases between. This CDR3 has 13 amino acids. In nucleotides, the CDR3 is TGTGCCAGCAGCTCGGACAGAAGCTATGGCTACACCTTC. As protein: CASSSDRSYGYTF.

This clone is classed as medium-sized. J is TRBJ1-5 and V is TRBV6-4; a weak D match, TRBD1 (5 bases). V was shortened by 1 base and J by 0 bases, with 22 bases between the two germline ends. Germline assignment: CDR1 MRHNA and CDR2 SNTAGT. The CDR3 spans 20 residues. CDR3 DNA: TGTGCCAGCAGTGACTTGTGCGCGGGGGACCACGGGTATAGCAATCAGCCCCAGCATTTT. Its protein product is CASSDLCAGDHGYSNQPQHF.

This chain uses TRBV19 with TRBJ1-2; 9 bases are shared with TRBD1. The CDR3 extends over 14 amino acids. The V gene end was trimmed by 6 bases and the J gene end by 3 bases; junction bases not matched to a gene: 5. The germline V gene has CDR1 LNHDA and CDR2 SQIVND (reference sequence). The CDR3 sequence is CASSRDRAHYGYTF. The CDR3 DNA reads as TGTGCCAGTAGCCGGGACAGGGCACACTATGGCTACACCTTC.

The chain combines TRBV3-1 (or the pseudogene TRBV3-2) with TRBJ2-5, with TRBD1 matching over 9 bases. The germline gives CDR1 LGHDT, CDR2 YNNKEL (reference sequence). The CDR3 spans 14 residues. After removal of 4 bases from V and 5 bases from J, the junction contained 5 bases not matched to a gene. The CDR3 here is CASSRWTGVETQYF. Here the CDR3 DNA reads TGTGCCAGCAGCCGATGGACAGGGGTGGAGACCCAGTACTTC.

This chain joins TRBV19 and TRBJ2-1; D is ambiguous. V was cut by 0 bases and J by 2 bases, with 5 bases left in between. CDR1 is LNHDA, CDR2 SQIVND, per germline (reference sequence). CDR3 length: 14 residues. The CDR3 protein is CASSIDKPYNEQFF. CDR3 coding DNA: TGTGCCAGTAGTATAGATAAGCCCTACAATGAGCAGTTCTTC.

The chain combines TRBV10-3 with TRBJ2-3; 7 bases fit TRBD1. From germline, CDR1 is ENHRY and CDR2 SYGVKD. V lost 4 bases and J lost 1; bases outside the gene matches: 8. CDR3 size: 16 residues. DNA for the CDR3: TGTGCCATCAGTGGGGGTCCCGGGACAGGCACAGATACGCAGTATTTT. The encoded protein is CAISGGPGTGTDTQYF.